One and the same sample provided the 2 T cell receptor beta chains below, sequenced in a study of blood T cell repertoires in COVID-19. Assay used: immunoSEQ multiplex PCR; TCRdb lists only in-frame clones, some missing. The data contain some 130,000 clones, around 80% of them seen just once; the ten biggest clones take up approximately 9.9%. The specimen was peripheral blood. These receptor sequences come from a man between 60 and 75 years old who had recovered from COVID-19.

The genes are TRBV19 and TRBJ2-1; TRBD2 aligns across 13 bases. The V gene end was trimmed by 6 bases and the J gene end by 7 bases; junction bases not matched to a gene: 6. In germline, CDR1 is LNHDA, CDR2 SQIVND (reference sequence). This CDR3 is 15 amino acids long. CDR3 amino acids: CASSLGLAGINEQFF. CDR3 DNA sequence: TGTGCCAGTAGCTTGGGACTAGCGGGGATTAATGAGCAGTTCTTC.

This chain's CDR3 is CASSLARGNSEKLFF. Written as DNA, the CDR3 is TGTGCCAGCAGCTTGGCAAGGGGAAACAGTGAAAAACTGTTTTTT. The chain uses TRBV5-6 and TRBJ1-4, with D perhaps matching TRBD1 (5 bases). Germline V gene data show CDR1 as SGHDT and CDR2 as YYEEEE. The CDR3 has 15 amino acids. The V end lost 0 bases, the J end lost 7 bases, and 13 bases lay between the germline ends.